The T cell receptor (beta chain) described here comes from a study of blood T cells in healthy people across ages. Findings of the study overall: Diversity figures based on one million T cells were deemed too low. More naive CD4+ cells and higher diversity marked long-lived donors relative to aged donors.

This clonotype has a single count. Its antigen is not known. Together with a sample-barcoded 5' primer, a J-beta primer mix was included in a second PCR lasting 7 to 11 cycles. No fewer than 2.5 million CDR3-containing paired-end reads came from each sample. One entry per CDR3 protein results from TCRdb running MiXCR on the 5' RACE reads. The table shows about 970,000 distinct CDR3 sequences, with roughly 51% occurring only once. Looked up from germline, CDR1 is LNHNV and CDR2 is YYDKDF (reference sequence). Trimming removed 9 bases from V and 5 bases from J, with 19 bases in between. There are 14 residues in the CDR3.

The sequence was obtained from a woman between 55 and 75 years old in good health. The chain links TRBV15 to TRBJ1-1; D might be TRBD1 (5 bases). Sequencing used blood. The CDR3 region is CATSAGAMGTEAFF. CDR3 bases: TGTGCCACTTCAGCTGGGGCGATGGGGACTGAAGCTTTCTTT.